The 19 T cell receptor beta chains presented below share a single source sample, sequenced in a study of blood T cell repertoires in COVID-19. Measured with immunoSEQ multiplex PCR; TCRdb has only the in-frame clones, and not every one. This sample has about 260,000 clones; roughly 86% occur once, and the top ten carry around 0.7%. Sequencing was performed on peripheral blood. Receptor source: a human donor in a cohort sampled during active COVID-19.

The gene calls are TRBV4-3 and TRBJ2-1, with D tentatively TRBD2 (5 bases). The germline gives CDR1 LGHNA, CDR2 YSLEER. This CDR3 is 14 amino acids long. V lost 0 bases to trimming and J lost 9 bases, with 12 bases between them. Written as DNA, the CDR3 is TGCGCCAGCAGCCAAGATTTCGGACTGGGTGAGCAGTTCTTC. It encodes CASSQDFGLGEQFF.

J is TRBJ2-1 and V is TRBV10-1, with 10 bases matching TRBD1. This CDR3 is built from 14 residues. The J segment lost 3 bases and the V segment lost 5 bases, leaving 1 base of the junction unmatched. CDR1 WNHNN and CDR2 SYGVQD come from the germline V gene (reference sequence). CDR3 residues: CASSRDRGYNEQFF. In nucleotides, the CDR3 is TGCGCCAGCAGTAGGGACAGGGGCTACAATGAGCAGTTCTTC.

The V and J genes are TRBV5-1 and TRBJ2-7; the D is unclear. V was pared by 0 bases and J by 2 bases, with 12 bases between. This CDR3 is 15 amino acids long. The germline gives CDR1 SGHRS, CDR2 YFSETQ. Written as DNA, the CDR3 is TGCGCCAGCAGCTTGGAAGCCGGCGGTCCCTACGAGCAGTACTTC. Translation: CASSLEAGGPYEQYF. Filled out from reference TRBV5-1 and TRBJ2-7, the complete variable domain reads KAGVTQTPRYLIKTRGQQVTLSCSPISGHRSVSWYQQTPGQGLQFLFEYFSETQRNKGNFPGRFSGRQFSNSRSEMNVSTLELGDSALYLCASSLEAGGPYEQYFGPGTRLTVT.

The chain has TRBV5-1 and TRBJ2-7, with TRBD2 matching over 7 bases. The CDR3 is 15 amino acids. Germline trimming cut 0 bases from V and 2 bases from J; bases unmatched to any gene: 5. CDR1 and CDR2 (germline): SGHRS, YFSETQ. The DNA for the CDR3 is TGCGCCAGCAGCTTGGCCGGGGGGAGAACCTACGAGCAGTACTTC. Its protein product is CASSLAGGRTYEQYF.

The rearrangement links TRBV18 to TRBJ1-2, with TRBD1 identical over 9 bases. Trimming cost V 3 bases and J 2 bases; bases outside gene matches: 1. CDR3 length: 14 amino acids. Germline CDR1 KGHSH, CDR2 LQKENI. This chain's CDR3 is CASSPGTGNYGYTF. In nucleotides, the CDR3 is TGTGCCAGCTCACCCGGGACAGGGAACTATGGCTACACCTTC.

The chain carries TRBV10-2 and TRBJ2-6; possible D gene TRBD1, 7 bases. The CDR3 is made up of 15 amino acids. In germline, CDR1 is WSHSY, CDR2 SAAADI. V lost 6 bases and J lost 4, with 13 bases in between. The chain's CDR3 is CASREGATGANVLTF. The DNA of the CDR3 is TGCGCCAGCAGGGAGGGGGCCACCGGGGCCAACGTCCTGACTTTC.

Only one count was recorded for this clone. This chain links TRBV28 with TRBJ1-3, with TRBD1 as a possible D gene (5 bases). Germline V gene sequence: CDR1 MDHEN, CDR2 SYDVKM. Trimming left V 3 bases short and J 4 bases short, with 10 bases between. The CDR3 spans 14 residues. The chain's CDR3 is CASSFPGSGNTIYF. The CDR3 nucleotides read TGTGCCAGCAGTTTCCCAGGGTCGGGAAACACCATATATTTT.

The V and J genes are TRBV30 and TRBJ2-7; unclear D gene. Germline CDR1 GTSNPN, CDR2 SVGIG (reference sequence). Trimming removed 2 bases at V and 1 base at J, with 6 bases between. This CDR3 spans 12 amino acids. The CDR3 region has the DNA TGTGCCTGGAGTTCTGAGTCCTACGAGCAGTACTTC. This gives the protein CAWSSESYEQYF.

V and J are TRBV12-3 or TRBV12-4 and TRBJ1-4; no firm D call. This CDR3 region has 12 residues. Trimming pared 4 bases from V and 8 bases from J, leaving 8 bases between. The CDR3 sequence is CASSSTAEKLFF. The DNA for the CDR3 is TGTGCCAGCAGTTCCACAGCAGAAAAACTGTTTTTT.

The chain links TRBV27 to TRBJ1-5, with D tentatively TRBD1 (6 bases). CDR1 and CDR2 (germline): MNHEY, SMNVEV (reference sequence). V lost 4 bases, J lost 6 bases, and 13 bases lay in between. This CDR3 region has 14 residues. The DNA for the CDR3 is TGTGCCAGCAGTTCCCGACAGGCGGCTCAGCCCCAGCATTTT. Its protein is CASSSRQAAQPQHF.

The CDR3 sequence is CASSFRTSGRIREQYF. CDR3 bases: TGTGCCAGCAGCTTTCGGACTAGCGGGAGGATCCGCGAGCAGTACTTC. The V and J genes are TRBV3-1 (or the pseudogene TRBV3-2) and TRBJ2-7; 14 nucleotides agree with TRBD2. V dropped 5 bases and J dropped 6; count of bases not matched to a gene: 9. The CDR3 loop spans 16 amino acids. CDR1 is LGHDT, CDR2 YNNKEL, per germline (reference sequence).

The rearrangement joins TRBV7-9 to TRBJ2-1, with 11 positions matching TRBD2. The V gene end was trimmed by 1 base and the J gene end by 5 bases; junction bases not matched to a gene: 10. The length of the CDR3 is 18 residues. Looked up from germline, CDR1 is SEHNR and CDR2 is FQNEAQ (reference sequence). The CDR3 DNA is TGTGCCAGCAGCTTAGGGTCTGGGACTAGCGGTAATCACAATGAGCAGTTCTTC. Amino acid sequence: CASSLGSGTSGNHNEQFF.

The CDR3 region has the DNA TGTGCCAGCAGCTCCCCCGGGGGAGGGTGGAAGGGGGGCGCCGACGGGGATACGCAGTATTTT. It translates to CASSSPGGGWKGGADGDTQYF. The gene calls are TRBV13 and TRBJ2-3; TRBD2 might be the D (7 bases). Trimming stripped 4 bases from V and 6 bases from J, with 35 bases between. CDR1 is PRHDT, CDR2 FYEKMQ, per germline (reference sequence). The CDR3 is 21 amino acids.

J is TRBJ2-7 and V is TRBV28; D gene uncertain. Germline values: CDR1 MDHEN, CDR2 SYDVKM. The V and J ends lost 1 base and 5 bases respectively, with 6 bases between them. The CDR3 consists of 12 residues. The CDR3 DNA reads as TGTGCCAGCAGTTTATCGCGCCACGAGCAGTACTTC. This encodes CASSLSRHEQYF.

V gene TRBV5-1 combines with J gene TRBJ2-5, with TRBD2 matching 9 bases. Germline V gives CDR1 SGHRS, CDR2 YFSETQ. J lost 7 bases, V lost 3 bases, and 13 bases had no gene match. This CDR3 comprises 16 residues. In DNA form, the CDR3 reads TGCGCCAGCAGCTACGTGCTAGCGGGGTCGGTGGGGACCCAGTACTTC. Translated: CASSYVLAGSVGTQYF.

The chain employs TRBV19 and TRBJ1-2; D remains unclear. This CDR3 contains 15 residues. Germline-derived CDR1 and CDR2 are LNHDA and SQIVND (reference sequence). V lost 5 bases and J 0 bases, leaving 13 bases between the germline ends. The CDR3 here is CASSPPWASNYGYTF. Written as DNA, the CDR3 is TGTGCCAGTAGTCCGCCGTGGGCCTCTAACTATGGCTACACCTTC.

A single count supports this clone. The genes are TRBV12-3 or TRBV12-4 and TRBJ2-7, with D perhaps TRBD1 (6 bases). This CDR3 is built from 13 residues. V was cut by 6 bases and J by 9 bases, with 18 bases left in between. The CDR3 protein is CASRSGDTGGQYF. Here the CDR3 DNA reads TGTGCCAGCAGGTCTGGGGACACCGGAGGGCAGTACTTC.

This clone was picked up one time. The rearrangement joins TRBV7-2 to TRBJ2-3, with D tentatively TRBD2 (6 bases). Per the germline V gene, CDR1 is SGHTA and CDR2 is FQGNSA. The CDR3 consists of 15 residues. The ends were cut back, 10 bases at V and 9 bases at J, with 26 bases in the middle. CDR3 nucleotide sequence: TGTGCCACCGGGACGAGCCGTACTCCGGGAGAGACGCAGTATTTT. This encodes CATGTSRTPGETQYF.

This clone showed up just once. The chain carries TRBV30 and TRBJ1-1; no clear D gene. The CDR3 is 12 residues long. Germline V gene sequence: CDR1 GTSNPN, CDR2 SVGIG (reference sequence). V gave up 4 bases and J gave up 6 bases, with 12 bases separating them. CDR3: CAWKTWAAEAFF. CDR3 nucleotide sequence: TGTGCCTGGAAGACGTGGGCTGCTGAAGCTTTCTTT.